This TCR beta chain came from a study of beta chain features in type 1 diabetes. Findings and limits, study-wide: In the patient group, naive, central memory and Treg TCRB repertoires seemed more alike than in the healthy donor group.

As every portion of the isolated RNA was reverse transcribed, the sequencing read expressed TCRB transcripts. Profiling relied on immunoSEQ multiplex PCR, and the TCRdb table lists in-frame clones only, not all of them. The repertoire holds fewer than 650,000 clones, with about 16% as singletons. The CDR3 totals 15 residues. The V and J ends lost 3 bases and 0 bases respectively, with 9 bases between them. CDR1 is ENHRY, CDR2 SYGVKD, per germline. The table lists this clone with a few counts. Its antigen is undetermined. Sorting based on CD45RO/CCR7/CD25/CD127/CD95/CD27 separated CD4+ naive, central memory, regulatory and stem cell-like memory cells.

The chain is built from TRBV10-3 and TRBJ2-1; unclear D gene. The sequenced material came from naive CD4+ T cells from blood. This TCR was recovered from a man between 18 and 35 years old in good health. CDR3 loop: CAISDEESSYNEQFF. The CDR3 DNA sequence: TGTGCCATCAGTGATGAGGAGAGCTCCTACAATGAGCAGTTCTTC.